Here is one T cell receptor beta chain with its context. Its target is unknown. Only in-frame clones appear in the TCRdb table, and some are missing; sequencing was by immunoSEQ multiplex PCR. The data contain 100,000 to 120,000 clones, roughly 92% of them singletons. These data belong to a study of T cell responses to AZD1222 COVID-19 vaccine. Study-wide points: Baseline seropositivity characterized only a handful of AZD1222 recipients. The reported proportion of spike-specific TCRs targeting unmutated variant regions was nearly half.

Germline V gene sequence: CDR1 LGHDT, CDR2 YNNKEL (reference sequence). V lost 1 base, J lost 2 bases, and 13 bases lay in between. CDR3 size: 16 residues. J is TRBJ2-3 and V is TRBV3-1 (or the pseudogene TRBV3-2); possibly TRBD2 for D (7 bases). Sequencing used peripheral blood, obtained 28 days after the second AZD1222 dose. The clonotype was recovered from an adult who received the AZD1222 COVID-19 vaccine. The CDR3 nucleotides are TGTGCCAGCAGCCAAGTAACGGGGGGCCACACAGATACGCAGTATTTT. It codes for CASSQVTGGHTDTQYF.